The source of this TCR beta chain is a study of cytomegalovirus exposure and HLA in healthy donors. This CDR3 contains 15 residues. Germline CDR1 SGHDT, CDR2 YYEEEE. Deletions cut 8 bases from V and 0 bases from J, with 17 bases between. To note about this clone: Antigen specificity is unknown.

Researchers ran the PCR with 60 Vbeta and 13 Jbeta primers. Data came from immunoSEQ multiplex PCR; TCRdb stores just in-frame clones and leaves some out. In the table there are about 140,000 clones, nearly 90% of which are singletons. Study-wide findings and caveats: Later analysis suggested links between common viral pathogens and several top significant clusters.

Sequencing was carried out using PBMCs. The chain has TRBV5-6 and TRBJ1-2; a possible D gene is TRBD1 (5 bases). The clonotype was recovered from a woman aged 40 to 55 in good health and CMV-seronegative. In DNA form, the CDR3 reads TGTGCCAGAAGATTCAGGGCACCCACTAACTATGGCTACACCTTC. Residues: CARRFRAPTNYGYTF. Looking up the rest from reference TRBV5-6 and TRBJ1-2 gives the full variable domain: DAGVTQSPTHLIKTRGQQVTLRCSPKSGHDTVSWYQQALGQGPQFIFQYYEEEERQRGNFPDRFSGHQFPNYSSELNVNALLLGDSALYLCARRFRAPTNYGYTFGSGTRLTVV.